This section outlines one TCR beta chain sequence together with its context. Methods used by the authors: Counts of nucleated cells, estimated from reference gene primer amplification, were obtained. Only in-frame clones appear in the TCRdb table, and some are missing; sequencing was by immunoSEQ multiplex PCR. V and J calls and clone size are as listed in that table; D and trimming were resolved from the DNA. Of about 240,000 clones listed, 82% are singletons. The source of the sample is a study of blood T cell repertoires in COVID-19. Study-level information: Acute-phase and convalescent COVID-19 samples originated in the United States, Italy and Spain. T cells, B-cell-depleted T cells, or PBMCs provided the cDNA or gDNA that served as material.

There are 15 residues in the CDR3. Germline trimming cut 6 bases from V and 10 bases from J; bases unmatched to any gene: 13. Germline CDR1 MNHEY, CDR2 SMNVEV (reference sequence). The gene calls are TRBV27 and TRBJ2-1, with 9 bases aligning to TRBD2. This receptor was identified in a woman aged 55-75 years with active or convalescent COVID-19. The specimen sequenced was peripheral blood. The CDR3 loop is CASRSSGGPLLEQFF. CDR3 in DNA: TGTGCCAGCAGGAGTAGCGGGGGACCCCTATTGGAGCAGTTCTTC.